These 8 T cell receptor beta chains were sequenced from one sample in a study of blood T cell repertoires in COVID-19. Sequencing was performed with immunoSEQ multiplex PCR; in TCRdb, only in-frame clones are kept and a portion is missing. This sample has about 95,000 clones, with about four fifths found just once. Input material: peripheral blood. These receptors came from an elderly man with COVID-19, enrolled during active disease.

This clone has ten or more counts. The chain links TRBV19 to TRBJ2-2; no firm D call. The CDR3 runs 14 residues. V lost 2 bases and J lost 0, with 4 bases in between. Germline CDR1 is LNHDA and CDR2 is SQIVND (reference sequence). The CDR3 here is CASSITANTGELFF. The CDR3 region has the DNA TGTGCCAGTAGTATAACAGCGAACACCGGGGAGCTGTTTTTT.

The chain carries TRBV6-5 and TRBJ2-7, with 8 bases lining up with TRBD1. This CDR3 is 13 amino acids long. Germline lookup yields CDR1 MNHEY and CDR2 SVGAGI. After removal of 8 bases from V and 3 bases from J, the junction contained 6 bases not matched to a gene. The CDR3 nucleotides are TGTGCCAGCCAGGGACAGGTTAACTACGAGCAGTACTTC. Its translation is CASQGQVNYEQYF.

The gene calls are TRBV9 and TRBJ2-5, with a possible D match to TRBD1 (6 bases). V was trimmed by 3 bases and J by 2 bases, leaving 14 bases between them. The CDR3 runs 15 residues. CDR1 and CDR2 from the germline V gene are SGDLS and YYNGEE. CDR3 in amino acids: CASSGGPTGQETQYF. The CDR3 bases are TGTGCCAGCAGCGGCGGGCCGACAGGTCAAGAGACCCAGTACTTC. Based on the CDR3 plus reference TRBV9 and TRBJ2-5, the full variable domain is DSGVTQTPKHLITATGQRVTLRCSPRSGDLSVYWYQQSLDQGLQFLIQYYNGEERAKGNILERFSAQQFPDLHSELNLSSLELGDSALYFCASSGGPTGQETQYFGPGTRLLVL.

V is TRBV7-9 and J is TRBJ2-7; TRBD1 matches 7 bases. Germline values: CDR1 SEHNR, CDR2 FQNEAQ (reference sequence). The CDR3 covers 14 residues. Trimming removed 6 bases from V and 2 bases from J; junction bases left unmatched: 7. As DNA, the CDR3 is TGTGCCAGCAGACCTTCGGGACAGCCCTACGAGCAGTACTTC. Translated: CASRPSGQPYEQYF. The whole variable domain, remainder taken from reference TRBV7-9 and TRBJ2-7, is DTGVSQNPRHKITKRGQNVTFRCDPISEHNRLYWYRQTLGQGPEFLTYFQNEAQLEKSRLLSDRFSAERPKGSFSTLEIQRTEQGDSAMYLCASRPSGQPYEQYFGPGTRLTVT.

The chain uses TRBV9 and TRBJ2-5, with D possibly TRBD1 on 6 matching bases. The germline V gene has CDR1 SGDLS and CDR2 YYNGEE. V was trimmed by 0 bases and J by 0 bases, leaving 6 bases between them. The CDR3 runs to 14 residues. CDR3 sequence reads: CASSVGDNQETQYF. CDR3 sequence (DNA): TGTGCCAGCAGCGTAGGGGACAACCAAGAGACCCAGTACTTC.

The V call is TRBV12-3 or TRBV12-4, the J call TRBJ2-2; unclear D gene. This CDR3 spans 12 amino acids. Trimming cost V 5 bases and J 8 bases, with 9 bases left between them. The DNA for the CDR3 is TGTGCCAGCAGTCTCCCGTTTGGGGAGCTGTTTTTT. This gives the protein CASSLPFGELFF.

The chain recombines TRBV11-2 with TRBJ1-4, with unresolved D. Trimming cost V 1 base and J 3 bases, with 12 bases left between them. Germline V gene lookup returns CDR1 SGHAT and CDR2 FQNNGV. The CDR3 sequence is 16 residues long. CDR3 region: CASSLGTGLANEKLFF. The DNA of the CDR3 is TGTGCCAGCAGCTTAGGAACGGGGTTAGCTAATGAAAAACTGTTTTTT.

This clone occurred once. This rearrangement joins TRBV30 to TRBJ1-4; possible D gene TRBD1, 5 bases. CDR1 GTSNPN and CDR2 SVGIG come from the germline V gene (reference sequence). V lost 1 base and J 7 bases, leaving 10 bases between the germline ends. This CDR3 comprises 13 residues. The CDR3 nucleotides are TGTGCCTGGAGTGGGGGCCCGGTTGAAAAACTGTTTTTT. Translation: CAWSGGPVEKLFF.